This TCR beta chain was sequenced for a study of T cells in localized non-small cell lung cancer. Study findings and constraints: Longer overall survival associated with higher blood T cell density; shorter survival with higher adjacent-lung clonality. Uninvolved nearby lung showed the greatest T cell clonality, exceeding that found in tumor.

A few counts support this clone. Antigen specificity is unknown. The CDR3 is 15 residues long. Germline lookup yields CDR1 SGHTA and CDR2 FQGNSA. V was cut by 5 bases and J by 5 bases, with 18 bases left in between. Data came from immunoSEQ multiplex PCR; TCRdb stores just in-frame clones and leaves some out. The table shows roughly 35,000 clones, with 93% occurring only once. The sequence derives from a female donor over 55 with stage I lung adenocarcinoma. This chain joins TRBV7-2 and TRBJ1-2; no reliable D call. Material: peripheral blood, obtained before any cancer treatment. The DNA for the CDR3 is TGTGCCAGCAGCCCGGAACAGAGGCCTTCATATGGCTACACCTTC. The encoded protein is CASSPEQRPSYGYTF. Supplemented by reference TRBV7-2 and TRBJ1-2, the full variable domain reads GAGVSQSPSNKVTEKGKDVELRCDPISGHTALYWYRQSLGQGLEFLIYFQGNSAPDKSGLPSDRFSAERTGGSVSTLTIQRTQQEDSAVYLCASSPEQRPSYGYTFGSGTRLTVV.